A selection of T cell receptor beta chains follows, all from one sample in a study of blood T cell repertoires in COVID-19. The table came from immunoSEQ multiplex PCR; TCRdb's copy has only in-frame clones and leaves some out. The table shows about 310,000 clones, with nearly 90% occurring only once. Input material: peripheral blood. Receptors were obtained from a middle-aged woman with COVID-19, enrolled during active disease. Both conserved end residues are part of each CDR3. The D gene is left open where the match is weak. Some rows mark clone size as missing; the rest say once, few, many or name a class of expanded clone.

TRBJ2-2 | TRBD1 | TRBV4-1 | . | TGCGCCAGCAGCCAAAGAAGGGGACAGGGGGCGCACACCGGGGAGCTGTTTTTT | CASSQRRGQGAHTGELFF
TRBJ1-1 | . | TRBV5-4 | . | TGTGCCAGCAGCTTGGGAAAACAGGGCAGCGCGTTCACTGAAGCTTTCTTT | CASSLGKQGSAFTEAFF
TRBJ2-3 | . | TRBV5-5 | . | TGTGCCAGCAGCTTGTCATCAGATACGCAGTATTTT | CASSLSSDTQYF
TRBJ1-5 | TRBD1 | TRBV19 | . | TGTGCCAGTAGTAATTACCATCTCGGGACAGCATATAGCAATCAGCCCCAGCATTTT | CASSNYHLGTAYSNQPQHF
TRBJ1-1 | TRBD1 | TRBV27 | few | TGTGCCAGCAGTGTAAATACAGGGGCGAACACTGAAGCTTTCTTT | CASSVNTGANTEAFF
TRBJ2-3 | . | TRBV6-2/TRBV6-3 | . | TGTGCCAGCAGTACCCTAGAGGATACGCAGTATTTT | CASSTLEDTQYF
TRBJ1-4 | TRBD1 | TRBV6-2/TRBV6-3 | . | TGTGCCAGCAGTACAAGACAGGGGTGGGCTGAAAAACTGTTTTTT | CASSTRQGWAEKLFF
TRBJ2-1 | TRBD2 | TRBV6-6 | . | TGTGCCAGCAGCCCCAGGGCTCTAACTAGCGGGGGAGTTCTTCGCAATGAGCAGTTCTTC | CASSPRALTSGGVLRNEQFF
TRBJ2-1 | TRBD2 | TRBV29-1 | once | TGCAGCGGTGGACTAGCGGATTACAATGAGCAGTTCTTC | CSGGLADYNEQFF
TRBJ1-4 | . | TRBV10-3 | . | TGTGCCATCAGTGAGTCTCCAGGACTGAATGAAAAACTGTTTTTT | CAISESPGLNEKLFF
TRBJ1-2 | . | TRBV7-2 | . | TGTGCCAGCAGCCCCCAGGGGTCCTATGGCTACACCTTC | CASSPQGSYGYTF
TRBJ1-5 | . | TRBV2 | . | TGTGCCAGCATCCCCCAAGCCCTTGATCAGCCCCAGCATTTT | CASIPQALDQPQHF
TRBJ1-2 | . | TRBV19 | once | TGTGCCAGTAGTATAGTGGGCCGGACACAATATGGCTACACCTTC | CASSIVGRTQYGYTF
TRBJ2-1 | TRBD1 | TRBV9 | . | TGTGCCAGCAGTCGTAGCGGACAGGGGGACAATGAGCAGTTCTTC | CASSRSGQGDNEQFF
TRBJ2-7 | . | TRBV2 | . | TGTGCCAGCAGTGAGTCCAACCCCGAGACCTACGAGCAGTACTTC | CASSESNPETYEQYF
TRBJ1-4 | TRBD1 | TRBV7-9 | . | TGTGCCAGCAGCTTAACCACAGGGGGAAATGAAAAACTGTTTTTT | CASSLTTGGNEKLFF
TRBJ1-1 | . | TRBV29-1 | . | TGCAGCGTCGCCGCTAGGGGGATGAACACTGAAGCTTTCTTT | CSVAARGMNTEAFF
TRBJ2-7 | TRBD1 | TRBV27 | . | TGTGCCAGCAGTCGCAGGAGGGACAGGGACTACGAGCAGTACTTC | CASSRRRDRDYEQYF
TRBJ1-5 | TRBD1 | TRBV28 | once | TGTGCCAGCAGTTTAGATCGATCAGGGGGCGATCAGCCCCAGCATTTT | CASSLDRSGGDQPQHF
TRBJ2-1 | TRBD2 | TRBV2 | . | TGTGCCAGCAGTGGCGGGGGAGGAAATGAGCAGTTCTTC | CASSGGGGNEQFF
TRBJ1-1 | . | TRBV6-5 | . | TGTGCCAGCAGTTCGCTGGGGGCGCGGGTGGTTGAAGCTTTCTTT | CASSSLGARVVEAFF
TRBJ1-6 | . | TRBV28 | . | TGTGCCAGCAGTCTACCCCGGCGTCGGGGTTTACATTCACCCCTCCACTTT | CASSLPRRRGLHSPLHF
TRBJ1-1 | TRBD1 | TRBV18 | . | TGTGCCAGCTCACTACCATTCCGGGACAGTGAAGCTTTCTTT | CASSLPFRDSEAFF
TRBJ2-7 | . | TRBV28 | . | TGTGCCAGCAGCTGGACACCGCTCACCTACGAGCAGTACTTC | CASSWTPLTYEQYF
TRBJ2-1 | TRBD2 | TRBV25-1 | . | TGTGCCAGCTGCCCGTTTAGCGGGAGTGGCAATGAGCAGTTCTTC | CASCPFSGSGNEQFF
TRBJ2-1 | . | TRBV20-1 | . | TGCAGTGCTAGGCGGAATGAGCAGTTCTTC | CSARRNEQFF
TRBJ1-3 | TRBD1 | TRBV29-1 | once | TGCAGCGCCACGGGACAGGTGGGAAACACCATATATTTT | CSATGQVGNTIYF
TRBJ2-3 | . | TRBV7-2 | . | TGTGCCAGCAGCTTAGCGGGGCGCACAGATACGCAGTATTTT | CASSLAGRTDTQYF
TRBJ2-7 | . | TRBV30 | . | TGTGCCTGGGGACGCAGGGTTGAGCAGTACTTC | CAWGRRVEQYF
TRBJ2-2 | TRBD1 | TRBV5-1 | once | TGCGCCAGCAGCTATGGACAGGGACGATTCACCGGGGAGCTGTTTTTT | CASSYGQGRFTGELFF
TRBJ2-7 | . | TRBV27 | . | TGTGCCAGCGGCGGGTCGTCCTCCTACGAGCAGTACTTC | CASGGSSSYEQYF
TRBJ2-5 | TRBD1 | TRBV15 | . | TGTGCCACCAGCCGTTTACAGGGGACGGGAGAGACCCAGTACTTC | CATSRLQGTGETQYF
TRBJ1-1 | . | TRBV18 | . | TGTGCCAGCTCACCACCCCGGTCGGAGGGACCTGTGAACACTGAAGCTTTCTTT | CASSPPRSEGPVNTEAFF
TRBJ1-5 | . | TRBV7-8 | once | TGTGCCAGCATCCCGGGGGGGAACAGGCGCTTTAATCAGCCCCAGCATTTT | CASIPGGNRRFNQPQHF
TRBJ1-5 | TRBD1 | TRBV13 | . | TGTGCCAGCAGCTTAGGCCTTGGGGACAGGGCATCGGATCAGCCCCAGCATTTT | CASSLGLGDRASDQPQHF
TRBJ2-1 | TRBD2 | TRBV2 | . | TGTGCCAGCAGTGAACTAGCGGGGGGGCCCAATGAGCAGTTCTTC | CASSELAGGPNEQFF
TRBJ1-1 | . | TRBV11-1 | . | TGTGCCAGCAGCTTAGTCAGGCGGGACACTGAAGCTTTCTTT | CASSLVRRDTEAFF
TRBJ2-7 | . | TRBV6-5 | . | TGTGCCAGCAGATCGACACAAGCCAGCTACGAGCAGTACTTC | CASRSTQASYEQYF
TRBJ1-2 | . | TRBV19 | . | TGTGCCAGTAGTATGCTCGACAGGCAGAACTATGGCTACACCTTC | CASSMLDRQNYGYTF
TRBJ1-2 | . | TRBV27 | . | TGTGCCAGCAGTTACGGGACTGGGGGTGGCTACACCTTC | CASSYGTGGGYTF
TRBJ1-1 | . | TRBV7-9 | . | TGTGCCAGCAGCCTCCCGGGAGGTTCCACTGAAGCTTTCTTT | CASSLPGGSTEAFF
TRBJ1-4 | . | TRBV5-1 | . | TGCGCCAGCAGCTTGTTGACTGGAGCTAATGAAAAACTGTTTTTT | CASSLLTGANEKLFF